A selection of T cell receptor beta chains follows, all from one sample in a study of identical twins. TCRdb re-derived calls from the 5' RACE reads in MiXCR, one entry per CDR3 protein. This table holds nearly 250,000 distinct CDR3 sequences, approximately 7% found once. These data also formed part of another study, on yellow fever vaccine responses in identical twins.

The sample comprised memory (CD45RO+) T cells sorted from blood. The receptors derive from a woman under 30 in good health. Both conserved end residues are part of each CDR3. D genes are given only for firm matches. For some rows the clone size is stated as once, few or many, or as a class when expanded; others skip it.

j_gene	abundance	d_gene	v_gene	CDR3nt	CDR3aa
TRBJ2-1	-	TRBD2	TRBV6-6	TGTGCCAGCGGGCTAGCGGGGAATGAGCAGTTCTTC	CASGLAGNEQFF
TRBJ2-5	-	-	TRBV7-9	TGTGCCAACAGCTTAGCGCGGGCCTCAGCCATTCAAGAGACCCAGTACTTC	CANSLARASAIQETQYF
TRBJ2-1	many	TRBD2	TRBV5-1	TGCGCCAGCAGCCCGACTAGCGGGAGGGCCAGTGAGCAGTTCTTC	CASSPTSGRASEQFF
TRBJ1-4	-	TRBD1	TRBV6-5	TGTGCCAGCAGTTACGGACAGGGCTCCAGCTCCAGTAATGAAAAACTGTTTTTT	CASSYGQGSSSSNEKLFF
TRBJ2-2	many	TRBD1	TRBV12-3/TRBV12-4	TGTGCCAGCAGTCCACCGGGACAGGTGAACACCGGGGAGCTGTTTTTT	CASSPPGQVNTGELFF
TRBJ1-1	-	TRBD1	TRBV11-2	TGTGCCAGCAGCTTAGAGTTGGGACAGGGACGAATGAACACTGAAGCTTTCTTT	CASSLELGQGRMNTEAFF
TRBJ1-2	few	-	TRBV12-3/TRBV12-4	TGTGCCACGCAGGAGGGAGGCTACCCGGCTAACTATGGCTACACCTTC	CATQEGGYPANYGYTF
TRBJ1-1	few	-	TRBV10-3	TGTGCCATCAGTGATTTTCTGGGGGGGCGGACTGAAGCTTTCTTT	CAISDFLGGRTEAFF
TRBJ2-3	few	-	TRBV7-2	TGTGCCAGCAGCTTCGGACCCTTCACAGATCAGTATTTT	CASSFGPFTDQYF
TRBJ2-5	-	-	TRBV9	TGTGCCAGCAGCGCCCAGCCAGGGACAGAGACCCAGTACTTC	CASSAQPGTETQYF
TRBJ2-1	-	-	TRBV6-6	TGTGCCAGCAGTTACCCGGCCCGGGGGAGTGATGAGCAGTTCTTC	CASSYPARGSDEQFF
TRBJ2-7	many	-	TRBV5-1	TGCGCCAGCAGCTACCAACCTTTGGGGGTGATTTCCTACGAGCAGTACTTC	CASSYQPLGVISYEQYF
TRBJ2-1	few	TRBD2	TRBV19	TGTGCCAGTAGTATGAGACTAGCGGGAGTAAGCTCCTACAATGAGCAGTTCTTC	CASSMRLAGVSSYNEQFF
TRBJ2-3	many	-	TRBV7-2	TGTGCCAGCCCCTCGGGGACGGGACTCGCAGATACGCAGTATTTT	CASPSGTGLADTQYF
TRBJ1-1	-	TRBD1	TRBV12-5	TGTGCTAGTGGTTTGGTATTGTCCGGACAGGGCGTCATGAACACTGAAGCTTTCTTT	CASGLVLSGQGVMNTEAFF
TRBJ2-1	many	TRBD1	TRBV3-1	TGTGCCAGCAGCCGATCCCCGGGACAGGGCTCCAATGAGCAGTTCTTC	CASSRSPGQGSNEQFF
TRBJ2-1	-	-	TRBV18	TGTGCCAGCTCACCGCTGCAACACAATGAGCAGTTCTTC	CASSPLQHNEQFF
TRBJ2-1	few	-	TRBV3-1	TGTGCCAGCAGCCCCCCTCCAGGGGGGATAAATGAGCAGTTCTTC	CASSPPPGGINEQFF
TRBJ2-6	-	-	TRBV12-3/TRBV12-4	TGTGCCAGCAGTTTTGACGTGGGCGTCCTGACTTTC	CASSFDVGVLTF
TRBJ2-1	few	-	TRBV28	TGTGCCAGCAGTTTATGGGGGGGACTTTACAATGAGCAGTTCTTC	CASSLWGGLYNEQFF
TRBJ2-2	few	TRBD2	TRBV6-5	TGTGCCAGCAGTTACCTAGCGGGAGGCCCGCCGGGCACCGGGGAGCTGTTTTTT	CASSYLAGGPPGTGELFF
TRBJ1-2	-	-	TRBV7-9	TGTGCCAGCAGCTTAATCGAAGGCTACACCTTC	CASSLIEGYTF
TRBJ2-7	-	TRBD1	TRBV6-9	TGTGCCAGCAGTTATGAGGGACAGGGGGCTACCAACGAGCAGTACTTC	CASSYEGQGATNEQYF
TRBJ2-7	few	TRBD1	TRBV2	TGTGCCAGCAGTGAGTATTTGGACAGGCGTTGGCGGCAGTACTTC	CASSEYLDRRWRQYF
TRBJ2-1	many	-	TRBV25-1	TGTGCCAGCAGTGATTGGGGGACATTCGTAAACAATGAGCAGTTCTTC	CASSDWGTFVNNEQFF
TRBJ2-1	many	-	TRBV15	TGTGCCACCACCAGACAGGAGAGGTTC	CATTRQERF
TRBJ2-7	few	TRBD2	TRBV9	TGTGCCAGCAGCGAGGGGGGGATAACCTATAGCGGGAGTCCTTACGAGCGGCAGTACTTC	CASSEGGITYSGSPYERQYF
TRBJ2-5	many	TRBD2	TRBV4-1	TGCGCCAGCAGCCAAGGGACTAGCGGGAGCTTCGAAGAGACCCAGTACTTC	CASSQGTSGSFEETQYF
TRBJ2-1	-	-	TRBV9	TGTGCCAGCAGCGTAGATCCCTTCTTTTACAATGAGCAGTTCTTC	CASSVDPFFYNEQFF
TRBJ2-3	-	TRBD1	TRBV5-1	TGCGCCAGCAGCGCTCGACCGACAGGGATGGGCACAGATACGCAGTATTTT	CASSARPTGMGTDTQYF
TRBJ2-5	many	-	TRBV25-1	TGTGCCAGCAGCCGCTGGGAAGTGGAGACCCAGTACTTC	CASSRWEVETQYF
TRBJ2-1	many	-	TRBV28	TGTGCCAGCATCAGGAGGGAAACTAGGAACTCGTTGGGCAATGAGCAGTTCTTC	CASIRRETRNSLGNEQFF
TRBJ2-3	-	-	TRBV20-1	TGCAGTGCAGATACCGGGCCGGCAGATACGCAGTATTTT	CSADTGPADTQYF
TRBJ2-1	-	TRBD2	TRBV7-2	TGTGCCAGCAGCCTAGCGGGAGATCGGTCCTACAATGAGCAGTTCTTC	CASSLAGDRSYNEQFF
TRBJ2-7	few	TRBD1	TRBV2	TGTGCCAGCAGCCGGGACAGAGGGGTCTACGAGCAGTACTTC	CASSRDRGVYEQYF
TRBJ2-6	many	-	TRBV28	TGTGCCAGCAGTTCTACCCCCGCCAACGTCCTGACTTTC	CASSSTPANVLTF
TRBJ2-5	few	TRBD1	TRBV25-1	TGTGCCAGCAGTGATCCGCGGACAGGACTCCAAGAGACCCAGTACTTC	CASSDPRTGLQETQYF
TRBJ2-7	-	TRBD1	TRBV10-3	TGTGCCATCAAGGACCTCCGACAGGGGACCTACGAGCAGTACTTC	CAIKDLRQGTYEQYF
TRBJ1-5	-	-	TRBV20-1	TGCAGTGCAATGGGACCTCAAGGAGCCCAGCATTTT	CSAMGPQGAQHF
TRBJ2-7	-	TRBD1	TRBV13	TGTGCCAGCAGCTTAGGCGGCACCGGGACAGGGTTC	CASSLGGTGTGF
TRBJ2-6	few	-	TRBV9	TGTGCCAGCAGCGTAGACTATCCGCCCGCCAACGTCCTGACTTTC	CASSVDYPPANVLTF
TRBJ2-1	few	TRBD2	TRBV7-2	TGTGCCAGCAGCTTAGCGGTCGTTGGACTAGCGGGAGCCCATGAGCAGTTCTTC	CASSLAVVGLAGAHEQFF
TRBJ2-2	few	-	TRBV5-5	TGTGCCAGCAGCTTGGGGTTCCAGGGCGCGAACACCGGGGAGCTGTTTTTT	CASSLGFQGANTGELFF
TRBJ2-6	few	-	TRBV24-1	TGTGCCACCAGTGACCCAGGACGCTCTGGGGCCAACGTCCTGACTTTC	CATSDPGRSGANVLTF
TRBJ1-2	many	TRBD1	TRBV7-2	TGTGCCAGCAGCTACCGGGACAGGGGGTATGGCTACACCTTC	CASSYRDRGYGYTF
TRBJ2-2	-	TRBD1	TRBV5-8	TGTGCCAGCAGCCTGACAGGGCCGGGCACCGGGGAGCTGTTTTTT	CASSLTGPGTGELFF
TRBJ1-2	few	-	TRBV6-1	TGTGCCAGCAGCTTTTCAGGGGACCGGTATGGCTACACCTTC	CASSFSGDRYGYTF
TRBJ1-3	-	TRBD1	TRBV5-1	TGCGCCAGCAGCATAGCCGGGACAGGGGCTGGAAACACCATATATTTT	CASSIAGTGAGNTIYF
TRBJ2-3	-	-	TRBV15	TGTGCCACCAGCAGAGATCGAGAACGTACACTTGTGGGGGAAGATACGCAGTATTTT	CATSRDRERTLVGEDTQYF
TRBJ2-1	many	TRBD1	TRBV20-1	TGCAGTGCTATCCGGGACAGGGGAGGCGAGCAGTTCTTC	CSAIRDRGGEQFF
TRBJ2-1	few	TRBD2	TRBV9	TGTGCCAGCAGCCGACCCACGACTAGCGGGAGTATGAATGAGCAGTTCTTC	CASSRPTTSGSMNEQFF
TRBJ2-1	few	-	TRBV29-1	TGCAGCGGCGTGGGGGGGCTATTTCCAATCCAATACAATGAGCAGTTCTTC	CSGVGGLFPIQYNEQFF
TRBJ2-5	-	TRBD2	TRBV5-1	TGCGCCAGCAGCTTGGGCGAGGGGAGCGGGGGTATCCAAGAGACCCAGTACTTC	CASSLGEGSGGIQETQYF
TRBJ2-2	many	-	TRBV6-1	TGTGCCAGCGGACCCCCTTCGGGCGGGGAGCTGTTTTTT	CASGPPSGGELFF
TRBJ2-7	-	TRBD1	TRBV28	TGTGCCAGCAGTGACCCTCGAGGACAGGGGGCGTCAGAGCAGTACTTC	CASSDPRGQGASEQYF
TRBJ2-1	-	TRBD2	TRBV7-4	TGTGCCAGCAGCTTCTCCCCCGAGAGCCCAGCGATAGCGGGAGGACCGAGCTCCTACAATGAGCAGTTCTTC	CASSFSPESPAIAGGPSSYNEQFF